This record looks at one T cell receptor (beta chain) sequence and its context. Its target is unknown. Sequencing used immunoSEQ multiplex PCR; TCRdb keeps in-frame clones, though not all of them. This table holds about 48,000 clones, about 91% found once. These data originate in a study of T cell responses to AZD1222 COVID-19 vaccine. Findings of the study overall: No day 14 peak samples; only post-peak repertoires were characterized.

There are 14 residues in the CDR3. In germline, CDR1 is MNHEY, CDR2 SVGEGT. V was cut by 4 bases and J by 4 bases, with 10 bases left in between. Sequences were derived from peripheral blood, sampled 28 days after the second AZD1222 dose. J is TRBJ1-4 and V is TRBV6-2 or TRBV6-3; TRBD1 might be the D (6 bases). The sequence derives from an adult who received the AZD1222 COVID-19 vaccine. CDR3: CASSSGQLNEKLFF. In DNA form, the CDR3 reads TGTGCCAGCAGTTCCGGACAGCTTAATGAAAAACTGTTTTTT.